The text below deals with one T cell receptor (beta chain). The antigen remains unidentified. This record comes from a study of beta chain features in type 1 diabetes. Expressed TCRB transcripts got sequenced, as all isolated RNA was reverse transcribed. Only in-frame clones appear in the TCRdb table, and some are missing; sequencing was by immunoSEQ multiplex PCR. The sample consists of under 350,000 clones, roughly 13% of them appearing once. Study results and caveats: Shortening that was moderate but significant affected the TCRB CDR3s of Type 1 diabetes patients in all four CD4+ subsets. Lower insertion and higher deletion counts appeared at VDJ junctions in type 1 diabetes patients. A greater similarity of naive, central memory and Treg TCRB repertoires was seen among patients than among healthy donors.

The CDR3 length is 12 residues. V was pared by 4 bases and J by 3 bases, with 9 bases between. Germline V lookup: CDR1 SQVTM, CDR2 ANQGSEA. Every donor had blood drawn once into heparin, approximately 120 mL on average. Once sorted, every population was more than 98% pure. This sequence originates from a man younger than 45 with type 1 diabetes. Specimen: naive CD4+ T cells from blood. The V call is TRBV29-1, the J call TRBJ1-1; TRBD1 might be the D (6 bases). The CDR3 is CSVADRHTEAFF. The CDR3 DNA sequence: TGCAGCGTTGCGGACAGACACACTGAAGCTTTCTTT.